One and the same sample provided the 2 T cell receptor beta chains below, sequenced in a study of blood T cell repertoires in COVID-19. Clones were sequenced by immunoSEQ multiplex PCR, and TCRdb holds only the in-frame ones, with some missing. The sample holds 450,000 to 600,000 clones, roughly 87% seen once. Sequenced material: PBMCs or T cells enriched from blood (not recorded which). The receptor source for this set is a woman aged 18-30 years who had recovered from COVID-19.

With regard to this clone: Because the CDR3's place on the DNA is in doubt, the DNA is left out and the CDR3 is given as listed by TCRdb. The rearrangement links TRBV19 to TRBJ2-3; the D call TRBD1 from the table was never checked on the DNA. Germline V lookup: CDR1 LNHDA, CDR2 SQIVND (reference sequence). The CDR3 totals 15 residues, both ends included. The CDR3 loop reads CASTSAAGDFDTQYF.

Of note for this clone: Other nucleotide sequences in the sample specify the same CDR3. This chain connects TRBV3-1 (or the pseudogene TRBV3-2) to TRBJ2-5, with 15 bases matching TRBD2. CDR1 and CDR2 (germline): LGHDT, YNNKEL (reference sequence). V shed 3 bases and J 2 bases; nucleotides not matched to a gene: 1. The CDR3 covers 16 residues. CDR3 protein: CASSQGLAGGQETQYF. In DNA form, the CDR3 reads TGTGCCAGCAGCCAGGGACTAGCGGGGGGACAAGAGACCCAGTACTTC.